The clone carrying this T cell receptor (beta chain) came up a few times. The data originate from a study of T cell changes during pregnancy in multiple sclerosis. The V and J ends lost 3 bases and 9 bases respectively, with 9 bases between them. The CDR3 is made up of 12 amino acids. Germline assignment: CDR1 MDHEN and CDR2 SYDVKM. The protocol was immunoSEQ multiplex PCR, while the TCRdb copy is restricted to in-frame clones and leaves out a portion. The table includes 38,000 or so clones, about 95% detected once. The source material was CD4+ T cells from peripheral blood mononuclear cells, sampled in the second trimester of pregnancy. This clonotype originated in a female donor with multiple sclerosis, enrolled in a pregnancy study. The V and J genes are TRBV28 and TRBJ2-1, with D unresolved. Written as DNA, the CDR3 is TGTGCCAGCAGTTTTATAGTAAGTGAGCAGTTCTTC. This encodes CASSFIVSEQFF.